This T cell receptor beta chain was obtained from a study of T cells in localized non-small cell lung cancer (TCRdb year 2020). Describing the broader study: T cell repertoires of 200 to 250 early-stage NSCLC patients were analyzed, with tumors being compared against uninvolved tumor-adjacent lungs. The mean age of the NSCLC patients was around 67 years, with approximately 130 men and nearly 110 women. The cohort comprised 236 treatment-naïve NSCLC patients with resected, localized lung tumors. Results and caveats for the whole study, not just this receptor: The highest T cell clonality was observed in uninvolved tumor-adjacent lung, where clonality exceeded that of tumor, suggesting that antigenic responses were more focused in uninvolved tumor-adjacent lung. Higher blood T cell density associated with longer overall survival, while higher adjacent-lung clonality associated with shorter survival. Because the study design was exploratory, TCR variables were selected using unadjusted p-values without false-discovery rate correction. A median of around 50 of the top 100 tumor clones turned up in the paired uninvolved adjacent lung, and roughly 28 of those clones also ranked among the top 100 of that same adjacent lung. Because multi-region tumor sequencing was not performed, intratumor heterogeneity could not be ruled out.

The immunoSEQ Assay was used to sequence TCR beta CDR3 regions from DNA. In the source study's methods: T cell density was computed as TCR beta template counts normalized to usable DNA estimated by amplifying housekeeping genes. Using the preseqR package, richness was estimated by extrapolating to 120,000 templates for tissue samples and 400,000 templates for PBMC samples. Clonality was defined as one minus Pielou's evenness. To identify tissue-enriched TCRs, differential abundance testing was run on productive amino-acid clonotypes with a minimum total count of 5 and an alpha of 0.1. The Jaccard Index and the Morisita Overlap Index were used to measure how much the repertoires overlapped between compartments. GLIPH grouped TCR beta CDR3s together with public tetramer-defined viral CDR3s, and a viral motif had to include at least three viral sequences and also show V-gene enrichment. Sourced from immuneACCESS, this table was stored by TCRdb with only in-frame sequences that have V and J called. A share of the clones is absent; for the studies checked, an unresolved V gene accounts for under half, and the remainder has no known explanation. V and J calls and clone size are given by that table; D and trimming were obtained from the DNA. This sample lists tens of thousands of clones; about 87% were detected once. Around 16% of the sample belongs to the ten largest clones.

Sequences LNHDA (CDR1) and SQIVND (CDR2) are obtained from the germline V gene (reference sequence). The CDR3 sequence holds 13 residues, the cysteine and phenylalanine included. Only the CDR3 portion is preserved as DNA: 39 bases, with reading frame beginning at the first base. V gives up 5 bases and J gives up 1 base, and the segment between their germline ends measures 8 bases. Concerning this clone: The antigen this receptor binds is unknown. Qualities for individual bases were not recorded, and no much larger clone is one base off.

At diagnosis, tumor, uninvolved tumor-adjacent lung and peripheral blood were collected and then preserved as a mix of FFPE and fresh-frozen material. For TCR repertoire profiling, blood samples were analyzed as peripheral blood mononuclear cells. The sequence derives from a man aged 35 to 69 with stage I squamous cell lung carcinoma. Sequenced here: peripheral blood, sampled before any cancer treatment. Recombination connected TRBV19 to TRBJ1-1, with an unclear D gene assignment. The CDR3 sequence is CASSYYENTEAFF. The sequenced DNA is TGTGCCAGTAGTTATTACGAGAACACTGAAGCTTTCTTT.